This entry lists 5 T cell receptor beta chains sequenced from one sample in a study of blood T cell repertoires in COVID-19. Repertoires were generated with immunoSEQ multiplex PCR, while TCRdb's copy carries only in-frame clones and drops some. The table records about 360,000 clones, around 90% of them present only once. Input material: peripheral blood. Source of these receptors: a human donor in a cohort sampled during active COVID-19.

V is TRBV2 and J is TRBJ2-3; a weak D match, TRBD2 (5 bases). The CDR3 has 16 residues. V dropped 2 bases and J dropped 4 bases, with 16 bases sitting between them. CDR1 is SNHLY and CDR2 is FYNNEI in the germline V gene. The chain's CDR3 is CASSELWAGGADTQYF. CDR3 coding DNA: TGTGCCAGCAGTGAACTCTGGGCGGGTGGGGCAGATACGCAGTATTTT.

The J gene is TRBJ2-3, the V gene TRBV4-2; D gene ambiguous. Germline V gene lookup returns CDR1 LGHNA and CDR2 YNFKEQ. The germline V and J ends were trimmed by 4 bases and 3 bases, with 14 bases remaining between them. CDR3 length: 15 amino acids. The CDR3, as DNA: TGTGCCAGCAGCCCTAACCCGGCGGCAACAGATACGCAGTATTTT. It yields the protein CASSPNPAATDTQYF.

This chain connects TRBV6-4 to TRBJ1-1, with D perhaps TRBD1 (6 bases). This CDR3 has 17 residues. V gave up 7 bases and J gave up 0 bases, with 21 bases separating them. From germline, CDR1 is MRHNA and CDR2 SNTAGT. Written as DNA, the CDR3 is TGTGCCAGCACCCCAAGGGGGGGGCTAACCTTGAACACTGAAGCTTTCTTT. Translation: CASTPRGGLTLNTEAFF.

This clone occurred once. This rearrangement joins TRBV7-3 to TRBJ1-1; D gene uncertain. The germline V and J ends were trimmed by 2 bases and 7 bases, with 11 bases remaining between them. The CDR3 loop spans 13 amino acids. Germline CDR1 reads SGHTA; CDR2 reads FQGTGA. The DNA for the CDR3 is TGTGCCAGCAGCTTAGGGCTAGCTTATGAAGCTTTCTTT. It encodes CASSLGLAYEAFF.

CDR3 sequence (DNA): TGCGCCAGCAGCCGCGGGACAGAGGGCCCCGGGGAGCTGTTTTTT. This gives the protein CASSRGTEGPGELFF. The chain links TRBV4-1 to TRBJ2-2, with D perhaps TRBD1 (7 bases). Germline CDR1 MGHRA, CDR2 YSYEKL. V gave up 4 bases and J gave up 6 bases, with 15 bases separating them. This CDR3 spans 15 amino acids.